The 7 T cell receptor beta chains below all came from one sample that was sequenced in a study of cytomegalovirus exposure and HLA in healthy donors (TCRdb year 2017). Library preparation was by the immunoSEQ multiplex PCR assay. A mixture of 60 forward primers for TCR Vbeta segments and 13 reverse primers for TCR Jbeta segments was used in the multiplex PCR. TCRdb limited this immuneACCESS table to in-frame rearrangements with V and J called. A share of clones is missing; checked studies link under half to unresolved V genes, and the rest is unexplained. The sample data list under 150,000 clones, and over 65% of these were observed just once. The biggest ten clones account for about 3.5% of the sample. Sequencing was carried out using PBMCs. These receptors were taken from a man younger than 40 in good health and CMV-seronegative.

This chain uses TRBV27 with TRBJ2-3; weak D call: TRBD2 (5 bases). The CDR3 length is 16 residues. In germline, CDR1 is MNHEY, CDR2 SMNVEV (reference sequence). Trimming shortened V by 4 bases and J by 0 bases, and 14 bases separated the two germline ends. The CDR3 coding sequence is TGTGCCAGCAGTTACAATCTAGCACCTAGCACAGATACGCAGTATTTT. This codes for CASSYNLAPSTDTQYF.

The chain uses TRBV27 and TRBJ1-2, with 8 bases that match TRBD1. Trimming removed 6 bases from V and 7 bases from J; junction bases left unmatched: 10. Germline CDR1 reads MNHEY; CDR2 reads SMNVEV (reference sequence). CDR3 length: 14 amino acids. The CDR3 sequence: CASSSNQGASGYTF. The CDR3 DNA reads TGTGCCAGCAGCTCTAATCAGGGGGCAAGTGGCTACACCTTC.

This chain connects TRBV30 to TRBJ1-1; 10 bases are a match to TRBD1. Germline loops: CDR1 GTSNPN, CDR2 SVGIG (reference sequence). CDR3 length: 16 residues. V trimming: 1 base; J trimming: 1 base; junction bases outside the gene matches: 6. Here the CDR3 reads CAWSGAGTGANTEAFF. CDR3 nucleotide sequence: TGTGCCTGGAGTGGGGCGGGGACAGGGGCGAACACTGAAGCTTTCTTT.

The chain recombines TRBV6-6 with TRBJ2-7; D ambiguous. The CDR3 has 16 amino acids. The ends were cut back, 4 bases at V and 0 bases at J, with 16 bases in the middle. The V gene's germline CDR1 is MNHNY and CDR2 SVGAGI (reference sequence). The CDR3 sequence is CASSSPERKLSYEQYF. In DNA, the CDR3 is TGTGCCAGCAGTTCCCCGGAGAGGAAGCTCTCCTACGAGCAGTACTTC.

This chain links TRBV9 with TRBJ1-6; possibly TRBD1 for D (6 bases). Germline values: CDR1 SGDLS, CDR2 YYNGEE. V lost 3 bases and J 7 bases, leaving 23 bases between the germline ends. The CDR3 contains 18 residues. CDR3 nucleotides: TGTGCCAGCAGCGCCCCACCAGGGAGCAGGGGATCGAATTCACCCCTCCACTTT. This sequence encodes CASSAPPGSRGSNSPLHF.

The chain links TRBV5-1 to TRBJ1-4, with TRBD1 matching over 7 bases. The germline CDR1 and CDR2 sequences are SGHRS and YFSETQ. This CDR3 is built from 20 residues. The ends lost 3 bases at V and 7 bases at J; junction bases unmatched: 24. CDR3 coding DNA: TGCGCCAGCAGCTGGGGGTTTACAGGGGCAGGTCGTGGTGGAGGTGAAAAACTGTTTTTT. It yields the protein CASSWGFTGAGRGGGEKLFF.

This chain joins TRBV28 and TRBJ1-5, with unresolved D. Germline V gene sequence: CDR1 MDHEN, CDR2 SYDVKM. Trimming cost V 6 bases and J 5 bases, with 5 bases left between them. The CDR3 runs to 11 residues. CDR3 sequence: CASSSDQPQHF. The CDR3 DNA sequence: TGTGCCAGCAGCTCGGATCAGCCCCAGCATTTT.